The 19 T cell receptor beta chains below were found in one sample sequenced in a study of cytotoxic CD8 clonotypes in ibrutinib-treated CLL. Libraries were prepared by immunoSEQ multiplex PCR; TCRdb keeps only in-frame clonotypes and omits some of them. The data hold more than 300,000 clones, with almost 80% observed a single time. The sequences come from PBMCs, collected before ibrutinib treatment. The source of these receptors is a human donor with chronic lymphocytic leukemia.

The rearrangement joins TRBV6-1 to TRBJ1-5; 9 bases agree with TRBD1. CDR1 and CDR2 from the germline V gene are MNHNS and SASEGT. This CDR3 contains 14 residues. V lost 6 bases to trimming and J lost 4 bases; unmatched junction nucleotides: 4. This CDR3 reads CASSGTGLNQPQHF. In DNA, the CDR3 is TGTGCCAGCAGCGGGACAGGGCTTAATCAGCCCCAGCATTTT.

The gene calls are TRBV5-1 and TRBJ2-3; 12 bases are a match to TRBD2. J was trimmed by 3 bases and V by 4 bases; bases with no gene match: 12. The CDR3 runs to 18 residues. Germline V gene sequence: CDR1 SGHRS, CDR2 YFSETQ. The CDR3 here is CASSHGLAGPRVTDTQYF. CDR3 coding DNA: TGCGCCAGCAGCCACGGACTAGCGGGACCCCGGGTAACAGATACGCAGTATTTT.

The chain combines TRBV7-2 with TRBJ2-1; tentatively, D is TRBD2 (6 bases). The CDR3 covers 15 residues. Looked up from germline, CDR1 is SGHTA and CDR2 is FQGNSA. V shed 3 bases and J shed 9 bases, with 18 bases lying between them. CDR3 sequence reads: CASSFILPFGGEQFF. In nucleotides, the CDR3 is TGTGCCAGCAGCTTTATCCTCCCGTTCGGGGGTGAGCAGTTCTTC. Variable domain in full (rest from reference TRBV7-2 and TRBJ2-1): GAGVSQSPSNKVTEKGKDVELRCDPISGHTALYWYRQSLGQGLEFLIYFQGNSAPDKSGLPSDRFSAERTGGSVSTLTIQRTQQEDSAVYLCASSFILPFGGEQFFGPGTRLTVL.

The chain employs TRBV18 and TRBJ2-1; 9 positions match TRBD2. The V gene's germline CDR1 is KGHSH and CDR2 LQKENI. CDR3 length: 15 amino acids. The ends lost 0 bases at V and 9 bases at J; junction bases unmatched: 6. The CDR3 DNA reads TGTGCCAGCTCACCACCCTTAGCGGGAGTGGCTGAGCAGTTCTTC. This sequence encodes CASSPPLAGVAEQFF.

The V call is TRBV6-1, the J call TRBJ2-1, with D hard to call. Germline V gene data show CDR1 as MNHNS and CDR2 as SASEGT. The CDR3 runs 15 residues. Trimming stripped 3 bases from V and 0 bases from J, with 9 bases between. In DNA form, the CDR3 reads TGTGCCAGCAGTGACCACTCTCGCTCCTACAATGAGCAGTTCTTC. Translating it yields CASSDHSRSYNEQFF.

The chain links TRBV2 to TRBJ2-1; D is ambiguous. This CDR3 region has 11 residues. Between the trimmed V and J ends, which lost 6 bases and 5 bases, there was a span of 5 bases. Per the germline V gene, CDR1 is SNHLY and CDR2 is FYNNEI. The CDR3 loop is CASSYDNEQFF. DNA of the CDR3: TGTGCCAGCAGCTACGACAATGAGCAGTTCTTC.

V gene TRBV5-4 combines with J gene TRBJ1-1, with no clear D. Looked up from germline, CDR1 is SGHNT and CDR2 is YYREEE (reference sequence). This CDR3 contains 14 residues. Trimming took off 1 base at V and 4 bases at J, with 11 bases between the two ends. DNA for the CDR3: TGTGCCAGCAGCTTGCGACCCCCATCCACTGAAGCTTTCTTT. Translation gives CASSLRPPSTEAFF.

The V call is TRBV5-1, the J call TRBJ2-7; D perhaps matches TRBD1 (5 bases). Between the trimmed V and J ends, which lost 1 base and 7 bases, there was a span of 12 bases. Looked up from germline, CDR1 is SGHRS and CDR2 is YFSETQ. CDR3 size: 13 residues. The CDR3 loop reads CASSLTGLGEQYF. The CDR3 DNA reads TGCGCCAGCAGCTTGACAGGCCTGGGGGAGCAGTACTTC.

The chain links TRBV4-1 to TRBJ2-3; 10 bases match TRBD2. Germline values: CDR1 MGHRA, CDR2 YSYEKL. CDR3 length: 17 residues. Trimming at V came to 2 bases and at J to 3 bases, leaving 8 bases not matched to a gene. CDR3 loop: CASSQSGAGGVTDTQYF. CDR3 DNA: TGCGCCAGCAGCCAAAGTGGAGCGGGAGGGGTAACAGATACGCAGTATTTT.

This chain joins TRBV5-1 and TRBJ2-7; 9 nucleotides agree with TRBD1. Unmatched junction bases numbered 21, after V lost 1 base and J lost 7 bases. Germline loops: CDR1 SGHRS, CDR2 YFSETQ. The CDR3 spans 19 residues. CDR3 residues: CASSLYMAGTGPLADEQYF. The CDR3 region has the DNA TGCGCCAGCAGCTTGTATATGGCCGGGACAGGGCCGTTAGCAGATGAGCAGTACTTC.

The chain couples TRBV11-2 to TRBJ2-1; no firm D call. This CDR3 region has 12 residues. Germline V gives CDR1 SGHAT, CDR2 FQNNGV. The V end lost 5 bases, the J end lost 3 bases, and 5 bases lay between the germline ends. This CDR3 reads CASSQNYNEQFF. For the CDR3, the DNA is TGTGCCAGCAGCCAAAACTACAATGAGCAGTTCTTC.

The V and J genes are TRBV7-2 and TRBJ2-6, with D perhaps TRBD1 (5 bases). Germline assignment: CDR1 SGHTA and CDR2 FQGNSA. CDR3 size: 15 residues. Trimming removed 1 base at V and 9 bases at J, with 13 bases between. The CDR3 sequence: CASSLVQALDNVLTF. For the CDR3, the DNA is TGTGCCAGCAGCTTAGTACAGGCTCTAGACAACGTCCTGACTTTC. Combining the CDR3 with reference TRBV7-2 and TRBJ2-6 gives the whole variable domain GAGVSQSPSNKVTEKGKDVELRCDPISGHTALYWYRQSLGQGLEFLIYFQGNSAPDKSGLPSDRFSAERTGGSVSTLTIQRTQQEDSAVYLCASSLVQALDNVLTFGAGSRLTVL.

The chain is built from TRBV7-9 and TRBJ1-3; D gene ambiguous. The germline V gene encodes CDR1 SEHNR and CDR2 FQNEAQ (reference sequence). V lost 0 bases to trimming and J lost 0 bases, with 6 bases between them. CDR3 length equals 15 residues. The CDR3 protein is CASSLARSSGNTIYF. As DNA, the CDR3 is TGTGCCAGCAGCTTAGCACGCAGCTCTGGAAACACCATATATTTT.

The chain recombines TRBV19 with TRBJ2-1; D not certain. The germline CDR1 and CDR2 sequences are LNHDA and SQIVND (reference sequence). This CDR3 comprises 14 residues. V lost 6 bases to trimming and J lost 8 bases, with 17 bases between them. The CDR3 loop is CASSITAPRDEQFF. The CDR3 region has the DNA TGTGCCAGTAGCATAACAGCGCCAAGGGATGAGCAGTTCTTC.

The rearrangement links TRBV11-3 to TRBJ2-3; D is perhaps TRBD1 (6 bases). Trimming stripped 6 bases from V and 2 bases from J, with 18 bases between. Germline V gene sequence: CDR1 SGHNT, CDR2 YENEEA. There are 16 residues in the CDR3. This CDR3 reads CASSLDTGSITDTQYF. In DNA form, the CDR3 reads TGTGCCAGCAGTCTCGATACAGGGTCGATCACAGATACGCAGTATTTT.

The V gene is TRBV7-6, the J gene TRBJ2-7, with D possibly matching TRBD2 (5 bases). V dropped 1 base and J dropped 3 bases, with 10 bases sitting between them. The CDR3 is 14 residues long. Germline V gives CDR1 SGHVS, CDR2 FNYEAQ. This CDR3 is CASSLGLAVYEQYF. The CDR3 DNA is TGTGCCAGCAGCTTAGGGCTAGCTGTCTACGAGCAGTACTTC.

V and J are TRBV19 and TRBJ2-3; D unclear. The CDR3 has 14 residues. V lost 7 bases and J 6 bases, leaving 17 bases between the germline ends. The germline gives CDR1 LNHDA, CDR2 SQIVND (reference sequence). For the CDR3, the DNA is TGTGCCAGTAATAGCATACTAAATAAGGATACGCAGTATTTT. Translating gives CASNSILNKDTQYF.

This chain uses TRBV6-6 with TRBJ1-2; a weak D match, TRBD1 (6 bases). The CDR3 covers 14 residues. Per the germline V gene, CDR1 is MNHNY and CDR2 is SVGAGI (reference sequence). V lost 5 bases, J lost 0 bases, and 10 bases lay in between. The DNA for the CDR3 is TGTGCCAGCAGTCCCCGGACAGCTAACTATGGCTACACCTTC. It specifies CASSPRTANYGYTF.

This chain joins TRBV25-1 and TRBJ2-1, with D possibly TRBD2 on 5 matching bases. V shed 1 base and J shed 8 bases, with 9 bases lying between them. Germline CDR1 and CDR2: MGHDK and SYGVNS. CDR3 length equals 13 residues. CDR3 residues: CASSEFKEDEQFF. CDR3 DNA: TGTGCCAGCAGTGAATTCAAGGAGGATGAGCAGTTCTTC.